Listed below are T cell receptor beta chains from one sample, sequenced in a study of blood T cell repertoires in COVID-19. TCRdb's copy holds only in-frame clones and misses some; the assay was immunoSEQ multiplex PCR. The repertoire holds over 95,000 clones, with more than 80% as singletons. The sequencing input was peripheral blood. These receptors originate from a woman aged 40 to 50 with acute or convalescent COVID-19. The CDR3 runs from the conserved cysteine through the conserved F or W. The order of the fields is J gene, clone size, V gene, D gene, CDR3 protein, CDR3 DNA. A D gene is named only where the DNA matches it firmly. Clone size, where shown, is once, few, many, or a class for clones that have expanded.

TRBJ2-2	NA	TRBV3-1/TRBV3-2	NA	CASSQDRTDNTGELFF	TGTGCCAGCAGCCAAGACCGGACAGATAACACCGGGGAGCTGTTTTTT
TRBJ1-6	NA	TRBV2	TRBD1	CASSEAAVGQGFLPLHF	TGTGCCAGCAGTGAAGCGGCAGTAGGACAGGGGTTTTTACCCCTCCACTTT
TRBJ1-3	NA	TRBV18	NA	CASTAYSGNTIYF	TGTGCCAGCACAGCCTACTCTGGAAACACCATATATTTT
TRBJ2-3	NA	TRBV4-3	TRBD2	CASSRTSGVTDTQYF	TGCGCCAGCAGCCGGACTAGCGGCGTCACAGATACGCAGTATTTT
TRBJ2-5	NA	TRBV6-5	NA	CASSWDTSETQYF	TGTGCCAGCAGTTGGGACACCTCGGAGACCCAGTACTTC
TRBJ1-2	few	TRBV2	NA	CASSLGQGSGYTF	TGTGCCAGCTCCCTGGGGCAGGGGTCTGGCTACACCTTC
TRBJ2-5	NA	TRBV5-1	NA	CASSPQKETQYF	TGCGCCAGCAGCCCCCAGAAAGAGACCCAGTACTTC
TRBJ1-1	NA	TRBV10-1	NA	CASSESTLYRNTEAFF	TGCGCCAGCAGTGAGTCGACTCTTTATAGGAACACTGAAGCTTTCTTT
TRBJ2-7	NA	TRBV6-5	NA	CALTGSSYEQYF	TGTGCCCTTACAGGGTCCTCCTACGAGCAGTACTTC
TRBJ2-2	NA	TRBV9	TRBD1	CASSVGEGAGTGELFF	TGTGCCAGCAGCGTAGGAGAGGGGGCTGGCACCGGGGAGCTGTTTTTT
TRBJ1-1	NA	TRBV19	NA	CASSITAGRSIMNTEAFF	TGTGCCAGTAGTATAACTGCGGGAAGGTCTATAATGAACACTGAAGCTTTCTTT
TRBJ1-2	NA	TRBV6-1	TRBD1	CASIENWRGLSYGYTF	TGTGCCAGCATTGAGAATTGGAGGGGGCTTAGCTATGGCTACACCTTC
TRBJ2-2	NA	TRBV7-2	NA	CASSSTNTGELFF	TGTGCCAGCAGCTCGACTAACACCGGGGAGCTGTTTTTT
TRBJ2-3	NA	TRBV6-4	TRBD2	CASSESGGADTQYF	TGTGCCAGCAGTGAGAGCGGGGGGGCCGATACGCAGTATTTT
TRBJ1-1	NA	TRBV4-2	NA	CASSQDRVGSFTEAFF	TGTGCCAGCAGCCAAGATCGGGTCGGTTCTTTCACTGAAGCTTTCTTT
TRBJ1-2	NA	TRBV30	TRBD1	CAWAPGTGGVGYTF	TGTGCCTGGGCCCCAGGGACAGGGGGCGTTGGCTACACCTTC
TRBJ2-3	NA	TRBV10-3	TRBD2	CAISDSGLARTDTQYF	TGTGCCATCAGTGATTCGGGACTAGCAAGAACAGATACGCAGTATTTT
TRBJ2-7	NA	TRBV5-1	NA	CASSPSTGRSEQYF	TGCGCCAGCAGCCCATCGACAGGGAGGAGCGAGCAGTACTTC
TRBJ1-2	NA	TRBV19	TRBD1	CASSNLRTGNYGYTF	TGTGCCAGTAGTAACCTCCGGACAGGGAACTATGGCTACACCTTC
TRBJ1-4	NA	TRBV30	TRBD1	CAWSQAQGKGEKLFF	TGTGCCTGGAGTCAGGCACAGGGGAAGGGTGAAAAACTGTTTTTT
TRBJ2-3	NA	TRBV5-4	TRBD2	CASSSLAGGPTDTQYF	TGTGCCAGCAGCTCATTAGCGGGGGGTCCCACAGATACGCAGTATTTT
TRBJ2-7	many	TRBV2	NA	CASSEGPYSYEQYF	TGTGCCAGCAGTGAAGGGCCATACTCCTACGAGCAGTACTTC